One and the same sample provided the 21 T cell receptor beta chains below, sequenced in a study of beta chain features in type 1 diabetes. Of the isolated RNA, all was reverse transcribed, and so the sequenced material was expressed TCRB transcripts. Using immunoSEQ multiplex PCR, the repertoire was profiled, and TCRdb retains in-frame clones only, with some absent. Counted here are about half a million clones, approximately 10% occurring once; the ten biggest clones make up less than 0.06%. Sequencing was performed on naive CD4+ T cells from blood. These receptors were obtained from a woman under 30 in good health.

This clone was seen a few times. The identical CDR3 is also encoded by other nucleotide sequences in the sample. The chain has TRBV29-1 and TRBJ1-1, with D perhaps TRBD1 (5 bases). Trimming shortened V by 5 bases and J by 1 base, and 8 bases separated the two germline ends. Per germline, CDR1 SQVTM and CDR2 ANQGSEA. The CDR3 sequence is 12 residues long. The CDR3 reads CSVRRGNTEAFF. CDR3 DNA: TGCAGCGTTCGTAGGGGGAACACTGAAGCTTTCTTT.

The chain is built from TRBV28 and TRBJ2-3, with D perhaps given as TRBD1 or TRBD2 (6 bases each). In germline, CDR1 is MDHEN, CDR2 SYDVKM. The ends were cut back, 6 bases at V and 2 bases at J, with 12 bases in the middle. The CDR3 is made up of 14 amino acids. CDR3 sequence reads: CASRRPGATDTQYF. CDR3 DNA: TGTGCCAGCAGGCGTCCGGGGGCCACAGATACGCAGTATTTT.

The rearrangement links TRBV7-9 to TRBJ1-2; weak D call: TRBD1 (6 bases). V was clipped by 6 bases and J by 4 bases, with 15 bases between them. Germline CDR1 is SEHNR and CDR2 is FQNEAQ (reference sequence). The length of the CDR3 is 14 residues. CDR3 DNA: TGTGCCAGCAGGGTCGACAGGCTCCTCTATGGCTACACCTTC. Translating gives CASRVDRLLYGYTF.

The table lists this clone with a few counts. The rearrangement joins TRBV6-5 to TRBJ2-1; no firm D call. Trimming stripped 0 bases from V and 9 bases from J, with 18 bases between. Germline V gene lookup returns CDR1 MNHEY and CDR2 SVGAGI. The CDR3 length is 16 residues. CDR3 nucleotides: TGTGCCAGCAGTTACTCGATGCGGTCCATATTGGGTGAGCAGTTCTTC. Amino acids: CASSYSMRSILGEQFF.

This clone was observed once. The rearrangement joins TRBV2 to TRBJ2-1, with 7 bases aligning to TRBD1. Germline lookup yields CDR1 SNHLY and CDR2 FYNNEI. CDR3 length equals 12 residues. V was clipped by 6 bases and J by 8 bases; unmatched bases: 4. For the CDR3, the DNA is TGTGCCAGCAGGACTGACAGGGATGAGCAGTTCTTC. Its protein is CASRTDRDEQFF.

V and J are TRBV7-2 and TRBJ2-1, with D unclear. CDR1 is SGHTA and CDR2 is FQGNSA in the germline V gene. The CDR3 has 13 amino acids. Trimming shortened V by 1 base and J by 4 bases, and 5 bases separated the two germline ends. The CDR3 nucleotides read TGTGCCAGCAGCTTAGGGTGGTACAATGAGCAGTTCTTC. Translation: CASSLGWYNEQFF.

This clone was seen a few times. The chain has TRBV29-1 and TRBJ2-1, with a weak D call TRBD2 (6 bases). The V end lost 4 bases, the J end lost 13 bases, and 14 bases lay between the germline ends. CDR1 and CDR2 (germline): SQVTM, ANQGSEA. The CDR3 contains 11 residues. CDR3 amino acids: CSVAYPSEQFF. DNA for the CDR3: TGCAGCGTTGCCTACCCTAGCGAACAGTTCTTC.

Concerning this clone: Mismatch with germline at one junction end may stem from a read error. The sample holds other DNA sequences that translate to the same CDR3. The genes are TRBV7-7 and TRBJ2-2; D may be TRBD1 or TRBD2 (5 bases each). The CDR3 has 14 amino acids. Germline V gene data show CDR1 as SSHAT and CDR2 as FNYEAQ (reference sequence). Here the CDR3 DNA reads TGTGCTAGCAGCCCGGCTGGGACGACCGGGGAGCTGTTTTTT. Protein product: CASSPAGTTGELFF. The full variable domain, with the rest looked up from reference TRBV7-7 and TRBJ2-2, is GAGVSQSPRYKVTKRGQDVTLRCDPISSHATLYWYQQALGQGPEFLTYFNYEAQPDKSGLPSDRFSAERPEGSISTLTIQRTEQRDSAMYRCASSPAGTTGELFFGEGSRLTVL.

This clone has more than one count but fewer than ten. The chain couples TRBV30 to TRBJ2-7; D call uncertain. V was pared by 0 bases and J by 0 bases, with 18 bases between. Germline lookup yields CDR1 GTSNPN and CDR2 SVGIG (reference sequence). This CDR3 contains 17 residues. In DNA, the CDR3 is TGTGCCTGGAGTGTTTCCAGGAGTGGTTTTTCCTCCTACGAGCAGTACTTC. Translating it yields CAWSVSRSGFSSYEQYF.

This clone has only a few counts. This chain uses TRBV15 with TRBJ2-1; possibly TRBD1 or TRBD2 for D (6 bases each). The V end was cut by 3 bases, the J end by 10 bases, with 19 bases between. Germline assignment: CDR1 LNHNV and CDR2 YYDKDF (reference sequence). This CDR3 is 15 amino acids long. CDR3 DNA: TGTGCCACCAGCAGGGGGGAACAGGGACTTGTCGAGCAGTTCTTC. As protein: CATSRGEQGLVEQFF.

This clone has just a few counts. This chain uses TRBV28 with TRBJ2-3; D is undetermined. Trimming removed 7 bases at V and 2 bases at J, with 22 bases between. CDR1 and CDR2 from the germline V gene are MDHEN and SYDVKM. The CDR3 has 17 amino acids. The DNA of the CDR3 is TGTGCCAGCACCACGAAGAGGCAGGTACACTTCACAGATACGCAGTATTTT. This gives the protein CASTTKRQVHFTDTQYF.

This clone was found a few times. The chain combines TRBV6-6 with TRBJ2-3; 9 bases line up with TRBD1. V lost 8 bases and J lost 2; bases outside the gene matches: 2. CDR3 length: 13 amino acids. Germline-derived CDR1 and CDR2 are MNHNY and SVGAGI (reference sequence). CDR3 protein: CASGTGSTDTQYF. The CDR3 bases are TGTGCCAGCGGGACAGGGTCCACAGATACGCAGTATTTT.

The V and J genes are TRBV7-2 and TRBJ2-3, with D possibly being TRBD1 (5 bases). V was clipped by 0 bases and J by 5 bases, with 9 bases between them. CDR1 and CDR2 from the germline V gene are SGHTA and FQGNSA. This CDR3 comprises 14 residues. CDR3 bases: TGTGCCAGCAGCTTAGCCGCAGGGCAAGATACGCAGTATTTT. Amino acids: CASSLAAGQDTQYF.

The J gene is TRBJ1-2, the V gene TRBV7-9, with a weak D call TRBD1 (5 bases). V shed 8 bases and J shed 0 bases, with 10 bases lying between them. The CDR3 covers 13 residues. Germline CDR1 is SEHNR and CDR2 is FQNEAQ (reference sequence). This chain's CDR3 is CASFQGANYGYTF. The CDR3 bases are TGTGCCAGCTTTCAGGGAGCTAACTATGGCTACACCTTC.

This clone showed up just a few times. The V gene is TRBV23-1, the J gene TRBJ1-4; TRBD1 agrees at 7 bases. TRBV23-1 is recorded as an ORF, its role being uncertain. The CDR3 totals 15 residues. Unmatched junction bases numbered 10, after V lost 7 bases and J lost 5 bases. As DNA, the CDR3 is TGCGCCAGCATCGGAGCAGGGGGACTGAATGAAAAACTGTTTTTT. This sequence encodes CASIGAGGLNEKLFF.

V gene TRBV30 combines with J gene TRBJ2-7, with D perhaps TRBD2 (5 bases). The CDR3 runs 11 residues. Germline V gene lookup returns CDR1 GTSNPN and CDR2 SVGIG (reference sequence). In nucleotides, the CDR3 is TGTGCTGTGGAGCGGAACTACGAGCAGTACTTC. As protein: CAVERNYEQYF.

This clone has just a few counts. The chain has TRBV7-2 and TRBJ2-3, with TRBD2 matching 11 bases. Germline values: CDR1 SGHTA, CDR2 FQGNSA. Trimming took 3 bases from V and 5 from J; bases not matched to a gene: 4. The CDR3 is 15 residues long. DNA of the CDR3: TGTGCCAGCAGCTTTAGCGGGAGGGCCTTAGATACGCAGTATTTT. Translation gives CASSFSGRALDTQYF.

The rearrangement uses TRBV9 and TRBJ2-1; 10 bases match TRBD2. Trimming removed 0 bases from V and 3 bases from J; junction bases left unmatched: 3. The CDR3 is 16 amino acids. Germline CDR1 SGDLS, CDR2 YYNGEE. The CDR3: CASSVEGLAVYNEQFF. As DNA, the CDR3 is TGTGCCAGCAGCGTAGAAGGACTAGCGGTCTACAATGAGCAGTTCTTC.

This clone was detected a few times. J is TRBJ2-5 and V is TRBV2; D is ambiguous. The CDR3 is 16 amino acids. V was trimmed by 2 bases and J by 0 bases, leaving 13 bases between them. The V gene's germline CDR1 is SNHLY and CDR2 FYNNEI. CDR3 region: CASSEQAGMYQETQYF. The CDR3 bases are TGTGCCAGCAGTGAACAGGCAGGAATGTACCAAGAGACCCAGTACTTC.

This clone was seen more than once but under ten times. The chain links TRBV29-1 to TRBJ1-2; 10 bases fit TRBD1. The trim removed 7 bases at V and 4 bases at J, leaving 9 bases unmatched. CDR3 length equals 14 residues. The germline V gene has CDR1 SQVTM and CDR2 ANQGSEA. The CDR3 DNA reads as TGCAGCGCCCATTCGGGACAGGGGCTCTATGGCTACACCTTC. This encodes CSAHSGQGLYGYTF. Complete variable domain (other parts from reference TRBV29-1 and TRBJ1-2): SAVISQKPSRDICQRGTSLTIQCQVDSQVTMMFWYRQQPGQSLTLIATANQGSEATYESGFVIDKFPISRPNLTFSTLTVSNMSPEDSSIYLCSAHSGQGLYGYTFGSGTRLTVV.

The chain uses TRBV5-1 and TRBJ2-5; D is possibly TRBD2 (6 bases). The CDR3 has 15 amino acids. The V gene's germline CDR1 is SGHRS and CDR2 YFSETQ. V shed 1 base and J shed 2 bases, with 12 bases lying between them. This CDR3 is CASSLSGGVQETQYF. CDR3 nucleotide sequence: TGCGCCAGCAGCTTGAGTGGAGGGGTACAAGAGACCCAGTACTTC.